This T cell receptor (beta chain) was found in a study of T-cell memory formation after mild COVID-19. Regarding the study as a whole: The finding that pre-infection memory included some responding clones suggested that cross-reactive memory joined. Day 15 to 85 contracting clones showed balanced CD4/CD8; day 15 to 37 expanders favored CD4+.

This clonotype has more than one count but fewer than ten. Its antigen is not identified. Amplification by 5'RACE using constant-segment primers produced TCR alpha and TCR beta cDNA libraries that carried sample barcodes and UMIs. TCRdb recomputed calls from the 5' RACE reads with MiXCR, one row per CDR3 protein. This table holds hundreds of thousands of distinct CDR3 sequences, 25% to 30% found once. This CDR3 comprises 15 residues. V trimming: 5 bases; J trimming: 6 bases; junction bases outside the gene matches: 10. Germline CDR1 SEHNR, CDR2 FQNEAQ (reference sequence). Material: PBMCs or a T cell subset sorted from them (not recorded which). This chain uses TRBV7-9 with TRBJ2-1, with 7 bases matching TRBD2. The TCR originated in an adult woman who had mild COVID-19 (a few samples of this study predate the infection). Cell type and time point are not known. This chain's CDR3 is CASSPGLGPINEQFF. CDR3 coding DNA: TGTGCCAGCAGCCCCGGACTAGGCCCAATCAATGAGCAGTTCTTC.